The 2 T cell receptor beta chains below were found in one sample sequenced in a study of identical twins. MiXCR, applied by TCRdb to the 5' RACE reads, yields one record per CDR3 protein. This table has some 1,600,000 distinct CDR3 sequences, roughly a third appearing once. Material for sequencing was cord blood. The receptors stem from a newborn girl in good health.

V usage is TRBV30 and J usage is TRBJ1-1, with 7 bases that match TRBD1. CDR1 is GTSNPN and CDR2 is SVGIG in the germline V gene (reference sequence). With 8 bases clipped from V and 0 bases from J, the junction kept 3 bases outside the gene matches. The CDR3 is 12 residues long. In nucleotides, the CDR3 is TGTGCCGGTGACAGGGTGAACACTGAAGCTTTCTTT. Amino acids: CAGDRVNTEAFF.

Concerning this clonotype itself: Since the CDR3 does not end with the conserved phenylalanine or tryptophan, this likely comes from a read error. This sequence joins TRBV6-5 and TRBJ2-1, with 12 bases lining up with TRBD2. CDR1 and CDR2 (germline): MNHEY, SVGAGI. Trimming cost V 8 bases and J 9 bases; bases outside gene matches: 11. This CDR3 region has 15 residues. This CDR3 reads CASGLAGLDGREQFS. The CDR3 region has the DNA TGTGCCAGCGGACTAGCGGGACTCGACGGGCGTGAGCAGTTCTCC.